Each of the 31 T cell receptor beta chains below was sequenced from the same sample in a study of a mutant IDH1 vaccine in newly diagnosed glioma. These TCRs' antigens remain unknown. Using immunoSEQ multiplex PCR, the repertoire was profiled, and TCRdb retains in-frame clones only, with some absent. The table lists about 81,000 clones, 65% to 90% of them singletons. Time point: week 23, last vaccination. Each dose of the vaccine consisted of 300 ug of mutant IDH1 20-mer peptide, with topical imiquimod. Here the sequenced sample was PBMCs, taken from a glioma patient whose treatment included an IDH1 peptide vaccine. These receptors were taken from a man aged 25 to 40 with glioma. Some clones in this sample may be carry-over from other donors' samples.

This sequence joins TRBV5-1 and TRBJ2-7; D is perhaps TRBD1 or TRBD2 (5 bases each). The CDR3 runs to 13 residues. CDR1 is SGHRS, CDR2 YFSETQ, per germline. Trimming cost V 5 bases and J 3 bases, with 12 bases left between them. The CDR3, as DNA: TGCGCCAGCAGTCGGGGCGGAGTCTACGAGCAGTACTTC. Protein: CASSRGGVYEQYF.

This chain uses TRBV19 with TRBJ1-2; TRBD1 agrees at 8 bases. Losses at the gene ends were 5 bases for V and 5 bases for J; bases not matched to a gene: 1. Germline V gene data show CDR1 as LNHDA and CDR2 as SQIVND (reference sequence). There are 12 residues in the CDR3. Here the CDR3 DNA reads TGTGCCAGTAGTCGGACAGGGTATGGCTACACCTTC. Protein: CASSRTGYGYTF.

The J gene is TRBJ2-3, the V gene TRBV29-1; D gene ambiguous. The CDR3 extends over 11 amino acids. CDR1 and CDR2 from the germline V gene are SQVTM and ANQGSEA. Trimming removed 4 bases from V and 2 bases from J, with 4 bases in between. CDR3 sequence reads: CSVGITDTQYF. The CDR3 DNA reads as TGCAGCGTTGGAATCACAGATACGCAGTATTTT.

The chain carries TRBV19 and TRBJ2-1; a possible D gene is TRBD1 (6 bases). V lost 6 bases, J lost 10 bases, and 13 bases lay in between. The length of the CDR3 is 12 residues. CDR1 is LNHDA, CDR2 SQIVND, per germline (reference sequence). The CDR3 reads CASSYSDREQFF. The CDR3 DNA reads as TGTGCCAGTAGCTATTCGGACAGAGAGCAGTTCTTC.

CDR3 protein: CASSQGLAVYEQYF. CDR3 nucleotide sequence: TGTGCCAGCAGCCAGGGACTAGCGGTATACGAGCAGTACTTC. The chain links TRBV11-2 to TRBJ2-7; 11 bases match TRBD2. Trimming cost V 5 bases and J 4 bases; bases outside gene matches: 4. Germline CDR1 SGHAT, CDR2 FQNNGV. The CDR3 is 14 residues long.

This sequence joins TRBV19 and TRBJ1-5; D gene unclear. CDR1 and CDR2 (germline): LNHDA, SQIVND (reference sequence). The CDR3 totals 15 residues. The germline V and J ends were trimmed by 6 bases and 0 bases, with 12 bases remaining between them. The CDR3, as DNA: TGTGCCAGTAGCTATACATCCAATAGCAATCAGCCCCAGCATTTT. This translates into CASSYTSNSNQPQHF. Supplemented by reference TRBV19 and TRBJ1-5, the full variable domain reads DGGITQSPKYLFRKEGQNVTLSCEQNLNHDAMYWYRQDPGQGLRLIYYSQIVNDFQKGDIAEGYSVSREKKESFPLTVTSAQKNPTAFYLCASSYTSNSNQPQHFGDGTRLSIL.

The sample holds one count of this clone. CDR3 bases: TGTGCCAGCAGCTGGGGACCAAATTCCTACGAGCAGTACTTC. It yields the protein CASSWGPNSYEQYF. The chain couples TRBV11-3 to TRBJ2-7; D tentatively fits TRBD1 or TRBD2 (5 bases each). V lost 4 bases to trimming and J lost 1 base, with 11 bases between them. The CDR3 has 14 residues. The germline CDR1 and CDR2 sequences are SGHNT and YENEEA.

The CDR3 loop is CASSAGGGEQYF. The CDR3 nucleotides are TGTGCCAGCAGCGCCGGGGGCGGGGAGCAGTACTTC. The V gene is TRBV2, the J gene TRBJ2-7; D tentatively fits TRBD1 or TRBD2 (6 bases each). From germline, CDR1 is SNHLY and CDR2 FYNNEI. This CDR3 contains 12 residues. V lost 6 bases and J 7 bases, leaving 13 bases between the germline ends.

V usage is TRBV7-8 and J usage is TRBJ1-4, with 9 nucleotides matching TRBD1. CDR3 size: 18 residues. Germline V lookup: CDR1 SGHVS, CDR2 FQNEAQ. Losses at the gene ends were 5 bases for V and 8 bases for J; bases not matched to a gene: 18. CDR3 sequence reads: CASSPDPGRGQGREKLFF. The CDR3 DNA reads TGTGCCAGCAGCCCAGATCCGGGAAGGGGACAGGGAAGAGAAAAACTGTTTTTT.

The DNA for the CDR3 is TGTGCCAGCTCACCACCGGGACAGGGATATGGCTACACCTTC. As protein: CASSPPGQGYGYTF. The chain links TRBV18 to TRBJ1-2; TRBD1 aligns across 9 bases. V trimming: 0 bases; J trimming: 5 bases; junction bases outside the gene matches: 1. This CDR3 is 14 amino acids long. Looked up from germline, CDR1 is KGHSH and CDR2 is LQKENI.

V gene TRBV5-8 combines with J gene TRBJ1-4, with D possibly matching TRBD1 (5 bases). This CDR3 comprises 18 residues. The V gene lost 4 bases and the J gene lost 2 bases, with 21 bases spanning the gap. Germline lookup yields CDR1 SGHTS and CDR2 YDEGEE. CDR3: CASSGGELGFGTNEKLFF. CDR3 nucleotide sequence: TGTGCCAGCAGCGGGGGTGAATTGGGTTTCGGGACTAATGAAAAACTGTTTTTT.

The rearrangement links TRBV7-9 to TRBJ2-1; the match to TRBD2 covers 15 bases. Unmatched junction bases numbered 7, after V lost 4 bases and J lost 0 bases. This CDR3 spans 19 amino acids. The germline gives CDR1 SEHNR, CDR2 FQNEAQ (reference sequence). CDR3 coding DNA: TGTGCCAGCAGCTGGACTAGCGGGGGGGCACGGAGCTCCTACAATGAGCAGTTCTTC. Amino acids: CASSWTSGGARSSYNEQFF.

V usage is TRBV19 and J usage is TRBJ2-3, with a weak D call TRBD2 (6 bases). The V gene lost 3 bases and the J gene lost 2 bases, with 12 bases spanning the gap. This CDR3 has 15 amino acids. Germline V lookup: CDR1 LNHDA, CDR2 SQIVND (reference sequence). The CDR3 loop reads CASSMEGVDTDTQYF. DNA of the CDR3: TGTGCCAGTAGTATGGAGGGCGTCGACACAGATACGCAGTATTTT.

This clone appeared once. This sequence joins TRBV28 and TRBJ2-7, with D possibly being TRBD1 (6 bases). The V and J ends lost 3 bases and 2 bases respectively, with 14 bases between them. The CDR3 has 15 amino acids. The germline gives CDR1 MDHEN, CDR2 SYDVKM. The CDR3 spells CASSLRGIPTYEQYF. CDR3 nucleotide sequence: TGTGCCAGCAGTTTGAGGGGGATCCCCACCTACGAGCAGTACTTC.

The chain combines TRBV28 with TRBJ1-5, with D tentatively TRBD1 (5 bases). This CDR3 comprises 13 residues. Germline V lookup: CDR1 MDHEN, CDR2 SYDVKM. V gave up 2 bases and J gave up 7 bases, with 9 bases separating them. CDR3 DNA: TGTGCCAGCAGTTTAAATGGGGACCAGCCCCAGCATTTT. Amino acids: CASSLNGDQPQHF.

Only one count was recorded for this clone. The rearrangement uses TRBV6-5 and TRBJ2-3; a possible D gene is TRBD1 (6 bases). Trimming pared 10 bases from V and 0 bases from J, leaving 14 bases between. Germline values: CDR1 MNHEY, CDR2 SVGAGI. This CDR3 has 14 residues. The CDR3, as DNA: TGTGCCACCCGACAGGAGCCTAGCACAGATACGCAGTATTTT. Its translation: CATRQEPSTDTQYF.

The CDR3 reads CASSDRGSYEQYF. CDR3 nucleotides: TGTGCCAGCAGCGACAGGGGCTCCTACGAGCAGTACTTC. This chain connects TRBV11-3 to TRBJ2-7; 8 nucleotides align to TRBD1. The junction had 0 bases not matched to a gene; V was cut back by 5 bases and J by 0 bases. CDR3 length: 13 residues. Germline assignment: CDR1 SGHNT and CDR2 YENEEA.

The rearrangement links TRBV6-5 to TRBJ1-1; D is unresolved. V was cut by 5 bases and J by 4 bases, with 14 bases left in between. In germline, CDR1 is MNHEY, CDR2 SVGAGI. The CDR3 sequence is 14 residues long. The CDR3 DNA sequence: TGTGCCAGCAGTCGTCAGAAGGACGTCACTGAAGCTTTCTTT. It encodes CASSRQKDVTEAFF.

The CDR3 loop reads CASSRSQPPTGELFF. CDR3 nucleotide sequence: TGTGCCAGCTCACGATCTCAACCCCCCACCGGGGAGCTGTTTTTT. This chain connects TRBV18 to TRBJ2-2; D remains unclear. Germline-derived CDR1 and CDR2 are KGHSH and LQKENI. The length of the CDR3 is 15 residues. V was trimmed by 4 bases and J by 4 bases, leaving 13 bases between them.

The gene calls are TRBV4-1 and TRBJ1-5, with D uncertain. The CDR3 extends over 13 amino acids. CDR1 and CDR2 (germline): MGHRA, YSYEKL. Trimming stripped 6 bases from V and 5 bases from J, with 11 bases between. CDR3 residues: CASSPAEHQPQHF. The CDR3 coding sequence is TGCGCCAGCAGTCCGGCGGAGCATCAGCCCCAGCATTTT.

This chain uses TRBV7-8 with TRBJ2-7, with 7 nucleotides matching TRBD1. The germline gives CDR1 SGHVS, CDR2 FQNEAQ. CDR3 length: 13 amino acids. V was clipped by 5 bases and J by 2 bases; unmatched bases: 3. CDR3 sequence reads: CASSPQGTYEQYF. As DNA, the CDR3 is TGTGCCAGCAGCCCACAGGGGACCTACGAGCAGTACTTC.

This chain connects TRBV5-1 to TRBJ2-3, with D unresolved. The CDR3 spans 13 residues. Trimming took off 0 bases at V and 1 base at J, with 3 bases between the two ends. Germline V gene sequence: CDR1 SGHRS, CDR2 YFSETQ. The CDR3 DNA follows: TGCGCCAGCAGCTTGGATGGCACAGATACGCAGTATTTT. Encoded protein: CASSLDGTDTQYF.

This clone was detected a few times. The rearrangement uses TRBV25-1 and TRBJ1-2; D gene ambiguous. The V and J ends lost 3 bases and 3 bases respectively, with 11 bases between them. Germline CDR1 MGHDK, CDR2 SYGVNS. The CDR3 totals 14 residues. The CDR3 DNA is TGTGCCAGCAGTGACGCTATAGCGGACTATGGCTACACCTTC. This encodes CASSDAIADYGYTF.

This clone was seen only a few times. The CDR3 nucleotides are TGTGCCAGCGGACCAAATAAACAAGGTTTTTACGAGCAGTACTTC. Amino acid sequence: CASGPNKQGFYEQYF. This chain links TRBV9 with TRBJ2-7; D is uncertain. Germline V gene sequence: CDR1 SGDLS, CDR2 YYNGEE. The V and J ends lost 7 bases and 4 bases respectively, with 21 bases between them. The CDR3 runs 15 residues.

This chain joins TRBV7-6 and TRBJ2-3, with TRBD2 as a possible D gene (6 bases). The CDR3 is made up of 17 amino acids. CDR1 and CDR2 (germline): SGHVS, FNYEAQ. V was shortened by 2 bases and J by 0 bases, with 15 bases between the two germline ends. This CDR3 reads CASSLLPSGSSTDTQYF. The DNA for the CDR3 is TGTGCCAGCAGCTTATTGCCGTCCGGGAGTAGCACAGATACGCAGTATTTT.

The chain is built from TRBV5-6 and TRBJ2-3; weak D call: TRBD1 (5 bases). Germline V gene lookup returns CDR1 SGHDT and CDR2 YYEEEE. CDR3 length equals 14 residues. Trimming cost V 1 base and J 2 bases, with 8 bases left between them. In DNA form, the CDR3 reads TGTGCCAGCAGCTTGATCAGGGCCACAGATACGCAGTATTTT. It codes for CASSLIRATDTQYF.

The genes are TRBV6-5 and TRBJ1-4; no clear D. With 0 bases removed from V and 3 bases from J, the gap between germline ends came to 8 bases. The CDR3 extends over 15 amino acids. Germline V gives CDR1 MNHEY, CDR2 SVGAGI. This CDR3 is CASSYSRYSNEKLFF. CDR3 DNA sequence: TGTGCCAGCAGTTACTCCAGATACTCTAATGAAAAACTGTTTTTT.

The rearrangement uses TRBV30 and TRBJ1-2; 8 bases fit TRBD1. The germline V gene has CDR1 GTSNPN and CDR2 SVGIG (reference sequence). The junction had 4 bases not matched to a gene; V was cut back by 8 bases and J by 8 bases. The CDR3 extends over 10 amino acids. For the CDR3, the DNA is TGTGCCGCGACAGGGGAAGGCTACACCTTC. This translates into CAATGEGYTF.

The J gene is TRBJ1-4, the V gene TRBV19, with a tentative D call TRBD1 (6 bases). The CDR3 consists of 17 residues. Germline CDR1 reads LNHDA; CDR2 reads SQIVND (reference sequence). Trimming shortened V by 6 bases and J by 0 bases, and 17 bases separated the two germline ends. CDR3 nucleotide sequence: TGTGCCAGTAGCAGGACAGCCCCAATTGCAACTAATGAAAAACTGTTTTTT. It specifies CASSRTAPIATNEKLFF.

This sequence joins TRBV30 and TRBJ2-1; D gene ambiguous. Germline CDR1 and CDR2: GTSNPN and SVGIG (reference sequence). V lost 3 bases and J 4 bases, leaving 19 bases between the germline ends. This CDR3 spans 16 amino acids. The CDR3 DNA reads as TGTGCCTGGAGCAACCCCCGGAACTTACCTTACAATGAGCAGTTCTTC. Its translation is CAWSNPRNLPYNEQFF.

This rearrangement joins TRBV13 to TRBJ2-3, with 12 nucleotides matching TRBD2. Germline CDR1 is PRHDT and CDR2 is FYEKMQ (reference sequence). CDR3 length: 16 residues. Losses at the gene ends were 5 bases for V and 6 bases for J; bases not matched to a gene: 9. In DNA form, the CDR3 reads TGTGCCAGCAGCCCGGCGCTAGCGGGGGGGCCCGATACGCAGTATTTT. Residues: CASSPALAGGPDTQYF.